These 27 T cell receptor beta chains share one sample of origin, sequenced in a study of blood T cells in healthy people across ages. A second roughly 6 to 12 cycle PCR used barcoded and J-beta primers. TCRdb ran MiXCR on the 5' RACE reads and lists one entry per CDR3 protein. The table records about 500,000 distinct CDR3 sequences, around 24% of them present only once. The sample was also linked to a second study, of T cells of mothers and their children.

Source material: blood. Receptors were obtained from a boy between 10 and 17 years old in good health.

In the case of this clonotype: An end of the junction differs from the germline gene, which may be a read error. This chain connects TRBV24-1 to TRBJ2-5; 12 nucleotides match TRBD2. Looked up from germline, CDR1 is KGHDR and CDR2 is SFDVKD. The CDR3 runs to 15 residues. CDR3: CTTSELAGGPETQYF. As DNA, the CDR3 is TGTACCACCAGTGAGCTAGCGGGAGGGCCCGAGACCCAGTACTTC.

J is TRBJ2-2 and V is TRBV20-1, with D tentatively TRBD2 (6 bases). V was cut by 0 bases and J by 2 bases, with 10 bases left in between. This CDR3 spans 15 amino acids. Germline V gives CDR1 DFQATT, CDR2 SNEGSKA (reference sequence). CDR3 sequence: CSARDGTFNTGELFF. The CDR3 DNA reads as TGCAGTGCTAGAGACGGGACTTTTAACACCGGGGAGCTGTTTTTT.

Only a few counts were recorded for this clonotype. This chain uses TRBV27 with TRBJ2-3, with D possibly matching TRBD2 (6 bases). Trimming removed 0 bases from V and 3 bases from J, with 7 bases in between. Looked up from germline, CDR1 is MNHEY and CDR2 is SMNVEV (reference sequence). The CDR3 runs 14 residues. This CDR3 reads CASSLSAGTDTQYF. The CDR3 region has the DNA TGTGCCAGCAGTTTATCGGCGGGAACAGATACGCAGTATTTT.

This clonotype was detected only a few times. The V gene is TRBV12-3 or TRBV12-4, the J gene TRBJ2-1, with 12 nucleotides matching TRBD2. CDR3 size: 15 residues. Unmatched junction bases numbered 8, after V lost 5 bases and J lost 9 bases. The CDR3 is CASSGPSGGAGEQFF. The CDR3 nucleotides are TGTGCCAGCAGTGGACCTAGCGGGGGGGCAGGTGAGCAGTTCTTC.

The chain couples TRBV9 to TRBJ1-1; D may be TRBD1 (5 bases). Trimming cost V 3 bases and J 4 bases, with 7 bases left between them. Germline lookup yields CDR1 SGDLS and CDR2 YYNGEE. This CDR3 has 12 amino acids. The CDR3 sequence: CASSGGLTEAFF. In DNA, the CDR3 is TGTGCCAGCAGCGGGGGACTCACTGAAGCTTTCTTT.

This clonotype was picked up many times. This chain links TRBV9 with TRBJ2-3; 14 positions agree with TRBD2. CDR1 is SGDLS and CDR2 is YYNGEE in the germline V gene. This CDR3 comprises 17 residues. V lost 0 bases to trimming and J lost 4 bases; unmatched junction nucleotides: 4. This CDR3 reads CASSVARLAGGSDTQYF. DNA of the CDR3: TGTGCCAGCAGCGTAGCTCGACTAGCGGGGGGGTCAGATACGCAGTATTTT.

This clonotype was seen a single time. V usage is TRBV7-2 and J usage is TRBJ2-4; D unclear. V shed 5 bases and J shed 6 bases, with 14 bases lying between them. In germline, CDR1 is SGHTA, CDR2 FQGNSA. CDR3 length equals 14 residues. The CDR3 nucleotides read TGTGCCAGCAGCCCCCCCCACGGGTCAAACATTCAGTACTTC. Its protein is CASSPPHGSNIQYF.

J is TRBJ1-4 and V is TRBV6-6; D remains unclear. The CDR3 loop spans 15 amino acids. Germline V CDR1 and CDR2: MNHNY, SVGAGI (reference sequence). The V gene lost 6 bases and the J gene lost 0 bases, with 11 bases spanning the gap. DNA for the CDR3: TGTGCCAGCAGACGAGACGGGACAACTAATGAAAAACTGTTTTTT. Its protein is CASRRDGTTNEKLFF.

This chain uses TRBV7-9 with TRBJ2-5; a weak D match, TRBD1 (6 bases). Gene TRBJ2-7 matches the end of the DNA better, so the J call may be wrong. The CDR3 covers 13 residues. Germline CDR1 reads SEHNR; CDR2 reads FQNEAQ (reference sequence). The CDR3 coding sequence is TGTGCCAGCAGCCTCACAGGGTTGGACGAGCAGTACTTC. Translation: CASSLTGLDEQYF.

A few counts support this clonotype. This chain joins TRBV20-1 and TRBJ2-7; TRBD1 matches 9 bases. The CDR3 consists of 14 residues. Germline V gene data show CDR1 as DFQATT and CDR2 as SNEGSKA (reference sequence). V was pared by 3 bases and J by 3 bases, with 6 bases of the junction left unmatched. In DNA form, the CDR3 reads TGCAGTGCTAGTGGGGACAGGGATCTCTACGAGCAGTACTTC. It yields the protein CSASGDRDLYEQYF.

The chain couples TRBV6-5 to TRBJ1-2; D is unresolved. The V end was cut by 6 bases, the J end by 0 bases, with 11 bases between. This CDR3 is 14 amino acids long. Germline loops: CDR1 MNHEY, CDR2 SVGAGI. CDR3 in DNA: TGTGCCAGCAGGAACCTGGAAGCTAACTATGGCTACACCTTC. It encodes CASRNLEANYGYTF.

V usage is TRBV5-4 and J usage is TRBJ1-2; 10 bases line up with TRBD1. Germline V gene lookup returns CDR1 SGHNT and CDR2 YYREEE (reference sequence). CDR3 length: 14 residues. V lost 4 bases and J lost 6; bases outside the gene matches: 6. The CDR3 DNA sequence: TGTGCCAGCAGCATACGGGACAGGGGCAATGGCTACACCTTC. Its protein is CASSIRDRGNGYTF. The full variable domain, its missing parts supplied by reference TRBV5-4 and TRBJ1-2, is ETGVTQSPTHLIKTRGQQVTLRCSSQSGHNTVSWYQQALGQGPQFIFQYYREEENGRGNFPPRFSGLQFPNYSSELNVNALELDDSALYLCASSIRDRGNGYTFGSGTRLTVV.

The sample holds a few counts of this clonotype. This rearrangement joins TRBV13 to TRBJ2-1; 8 bases align to TRBD2. The CDR3 length is 16 residues. CDR1 is PRHDT, CDR2 FYEKMQ, per germline (reference sequence). The J segment lost 5 bases and the V segment lost 5 bases, leaving 11 bases of the junction unmatched. CDR3 sequence reads: CASSPSGIAGNNEQFF. In DNA form, the CDR3 reads TGTGCCAGCAGCCCCTCCGGGATAGCGGGGAACAATGAGCAGTTCTTC.

This clonotype showed up just a few times. V and J are TRBV13 and TRBJ1-2, with no clear D. Germline values: CDR1 PRHDT, CDR2 FYEKMQ (reference sequence). The CDR3 consists of 15 residues. The ends were cut back, 5 bases at V and 4 bases at J, with 17 bases in the middle. The CDR3 loop is CASSPEAGWGYGYTF. CDR3 DNA sequence: TGTGCCAGCAGCCCAGAGGCAGGTTGGGGCTATGGCTACACCTTC.

This clonotype was detected a few times. The chain recombines TRBV7-8 with TRBJ1-1, with a possible D match to TRBD1 (5 bases). Germline V gives CDR1 SGHVS, CDR2 FQNEAQ. The CDR3 runs to 14 residues. The V end lost 6 bases, the J end lost 3 bases, and 14 bases lay between the germline ends. The CDR3 reads CASSPGPGDTEAFF. Here the CDR3 DNA reads TGTGCCAGCAGTCCCGGACCGGGGGACACTGAAGCTTTCTTT.

This clonotype was seen a handful of times. J is TRBJ2-7 and V is TRBV14, with D unresolved. The CDR3 sequence is 13 residues long. The germline gives CDR1 SGHDN, CDR2 FVKESK. The V end was cut by 1 base, the J end by 6 bases, with 10 bases between. The CDR3 DNA reads as TGTGCCAGCAGCCAAGTTAGGGTAGGCGAGCAGTACTTC. Residues: CASSQVRVGEQYF.

This chain joins TRBV24-1 and TRBJ2-1; 8 bases agree with TRBD2. Unmatched junction bases numbered 6, after V lost 1 base and J lost 11 bases. The germline gives CDR1 KGHDR, CDR2 SFDVKD. This CDR3 spans 14 amino acids. Written as DNA, the CDR3 is TGTGCCACCAGTGATTTTTCGCGGGGGGATCAGCAGTTCTTC. Its translation: CATSDFSRGDQQFF.

The rearrangement links TRBV4-3 to TRBJ2-7; D is perhaps TRBD2 (6 bases). Germline V gene lookup returns CDR1 LGHNA and CDR2 YSLEER. V was shortened by 0 bases and J by 1 base, with 10 bases between the two germline ends. The CDR3 length is 15 residues. The CDR3 protein is CASSQDWDSSYEQYF. The CDR3 coding sequence is TGCGCCAGCAGCCAAGATTGGGACTCTTCCTACGAGCAGTACTTC.

This clonotype was observed a few times. The rearrangement joins TRBV29-1 to TRBJ1-2; the D is unclear. Trimming removed 0 bases from V and 4 bases from J, with 12 bases in between. This CDR3 has 14 residues. In germline, CDR1 is SQVTM, CDR2 ANQGSEA. The CDR3 DNA follows: TGCAGCGTTGAAGATCCCGCGGGTACCTATGGCTACACCTTC. It translates to CSVEDPAGTYGYTF. The full variable domain, in which reference TRBV29-1 and TRBJ1-2 provide the parts outside the CDR3, is SAVISQKPSRDICQRGTSLTIQCQVDSQVTMMFWYRQQPGQSLTLIATANQGSEATYESGFVIDKFPISRPNLTFSTLTVSNMSPEDSSIYLCSVEDPAGTYGYTFGSGTRLTVV.

This clonotype came up a few times. The V gene is TRBV7-8, the J gene TRBJ2-1; no clear D gene. From germline, CDR1 is SGHVS and CDR2 FQNEAQ. CDR3 length: 12 amino acids. V shed 0 bases and J shed 8 bases, with 5 bases lying between them. The DNA for the CDR3 is TGTGCCAGCAGCTTAGCGTTCGATGAGCAGTTCTTC. Its translation is CASSLAFDEQFF. Full variable domain (remainder filled in from reference TRBV7-8 and TRBJ2-1): GAGVSQSPRYKVAKRGQDVALRCDPISGHVSLFWYQQALGQGPEFLTYFQNEAQLDKSGLPSDRFFAERPEGSVSTLKIQRTQQEDSAVYLCASSLAFDEQFFGPGTRLTVL.

This rearrangement joins TRBV6-1 to TRBJ1-2; 8 nucleotides agree with TRBD1. CDR1 is MNHNS and CDR2 is SASEGT in the germline V gene. The CDR3 runs to 14 residues. V was clipped by 3 bases and J by 7 bases; unmatched bases: 7. The CDR3 spells CASSEIRQGSGYTF. The CDR3 bases are TGTGCCAGCAGTGAGATTCGACAGGGGAGTGGCTACACCTTC.

The chain combines TRBV6-5 with TRBJ2-5, with TRBD1 matching 7 bases. Germline V CDR1 and CDR2: MNHEY, SVGAGI. The CDR3 has 14 amino acids. V shed 2 bases and J 5 bases; nucleotides not matched to a gene: 5. DNA of the CDR3: TGTGCCAGCAGTTACGAAAGGGGGCACGAGACCCAGTACTTC. The encoded protein is CASSYERGHETQYF.

This chain joins TRBV19 and TRBJ2-5; 11 nucleotides align to TRBD2. The CDR3 contains 18 residues. Germline lookup yields CDR1 LNHDA and CDR2 SQIVND (reference sequence). J gave up 5 bases and V 6 bases, and 17 bases lay outside the gene matches. CDR3 region: CASRTSGTSGNVFETQYF. DNA of the CDR3: TGTGCCAGTAGGACTTCTGGGACTAGCGGAAACGTTTTTGAGACCCAGTACTTC.

This clonotype was seen only a few times. CDR3 loop: CSGALAIGTEAFF. The CDR3 DNA follows: TGCAGCGGTGCCCTGGCGATTGGCACTGAAGCTTTCTTT. The chain is built from TRBV29-1 and TRBJ1-1, with no clear D. CDR1 is SQVTM, CDR2 ANQGSEA, per germline. With 7 bases removed from V and 4 bases from J, the gap between germline ends came to 16 bases. This CDR3 contains 13 residues. The variable domain in full, with the rest retrieved from reference TRBV29-1 and TRBJ1-1, is SAVISQKPSRDICQRGTSLTIQCQVDSQVTMMFWYRQQPGQSLTLIATANQGSEATYESGFVIDKFPISRPNLTFSTLTVSNMSPEDSSIYLCSGALAIGTEAFFGQGTRLTVV.

This clonotype turned up a few times. This sequence joins TRBV11-2 and TRBJ2-5; TRBD2 matches at 11 bases. The germline CDR1 and CDR2 sequences are SGHAT and FQNNGV. The trim removed 4 bases at V and 7 bases at J, leaving 5 bases unmatched. This CDR3 spans 14 amino acids. The chain's CDR3 is CASSWNSGRVTQYF. CDR3 DNA: TGTGCCAGCAGCTGGAATAGCGGGAGGGTGACCCAGTACTTC.

This clonotype was seen once. The genes are TRBV10-3 and TRBJ1-2; no firm D call. CDR3 length: 15 residues. Per germline, CDR1 ENHRY and CDR2 SYGVKD. Trimming took off 4 bases at V and 0 bases at J, with 12 bases between the two ends. The CDR3 nucleotides read TGTGCCATCAGTGCAGCGGGCAGAGCTAACTATGGCTACACCTTC. Residues: CAISAAGRANYGYTF.

This clonotype turned up a few times. The rearrangement links TRBV14 to TRBJ2-3; D unresolved. This CDR3 spans 14 amino acids. V lost 0 bases to trimming and J lost 3 bases, with 7 bases between them. Germline CDR1 is SGHDN and CDR2 is FVKESK. CDR3 region: CASSQDFQTDTQYF. For the CDR3, the DNA is TGTGCCAGCAGCCAAGATTTTCAGACAGATACGCAGTATTTT.